What follows describes a single T cell receptor (beta chain). The data were taken from a study of blood T cell repertoires in COVID-19. Study information: Whether acute or convalescent, the COVID-19 samples came from the United States, Italy and Spain.

Original processing methods: From reference gene primer amplification, estimates of nucleated cell counts were derived. Sequencing used immunoSEQ multiplex PCR; TCRdb keeps in-frame clones, though not all of them. D and trimming were read from the DNA, whereas the V and J calls and clone size are those reported in that table. Of about 210,000 clones in the sample, less than 90% were seen once. The CDR3 length is 17 residues. Sequenced sample: peripheral blood. J is TRBJ2-1 and V is TRBV21-1; whether TRBD2, the table's D call, matches the DNA was not checked. TRBV21-1 is a known pseudogene. The receptor was isolated from a man in his 70s with acute or convalescent COVID-19. CDR3 amino acids: CASSTKRERDQYNEQFF. Here the CDR3 DNA reads TGTGCCAGCAGCACAAAGAGGGAGCGGGATCAGTACAATGAGCAGTTCTTC.